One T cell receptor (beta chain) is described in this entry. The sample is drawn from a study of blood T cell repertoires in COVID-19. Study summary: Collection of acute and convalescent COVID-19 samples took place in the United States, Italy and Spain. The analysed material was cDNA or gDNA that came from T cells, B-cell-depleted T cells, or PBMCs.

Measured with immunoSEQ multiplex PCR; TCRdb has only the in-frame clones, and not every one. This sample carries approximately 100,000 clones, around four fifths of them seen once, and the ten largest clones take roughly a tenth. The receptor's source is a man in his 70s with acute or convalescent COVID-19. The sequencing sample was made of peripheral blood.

CDR3 in amino acids: CASSRQGAIWYGYTF. In DNA form, the CDR3 reads TGTGCCAGCAGCCGTCAGGGGGCGATCTGGTATGGCTACACCTTC. The rearrangement uses TRBV9 and TRBJ1-2; TRBD1 matches 8 bases. Germline CDR1 SGDLS, CDR2 YYNGEE. Losses at the gene ends were 4 bases for V and 5 bases for J; bases not matched to a gene: 10. The CDR3 runs 15 residues.